Below are 32 T cell receptor beta chains sequenced from a single sample in a study of blood T cell repertoires in COVID-19. Data came from immunoSEQ multiplex PCR; TCRdb stores just in-frame clones and leaves some out. The data contain about 120,000 clones, 80% to 90% of them seen just once; the ten biggest clones take up more than 25%. Sequenced material: peripheral blood. The receptors here all came from a woman in her seventies with acute or convalescent COVID-19.

The rearrangement uses TRBV21-1 and TRBJ1-1; the table's D call TRBD1 went unverified against the DNA. TRBV21-1 is assigned pseudogene status. The length of the CDR3 is 15 residues. The CDR3 DNA reads TGTGCCAGCAGCCGGGGCGACAGGGCGAACACTGAAGCTTTCTTT. It encodes CASSRGDRANTEAFF.

The CDR3 region is CASSTNRDRVTYEQYF. In nucleotides, the CDR3 is TGTGCCAGCAGCACGAATCGGGACAGGGTCACCTACGAGCAGTACTTC. The chain combines TRBV7-9 with TRBJ2-7; 9 positions match TRBD1. The J segment lost 2 bases and the V segment lost 5 bases, leaving 10 bases of the junction unmatched. CDR1 and CDR2 from the germline V gene are SEHNR and FQNEAQ (reference sequence). There are 16 residues in the CDR3.

The chain links TRBV10-3 to TRBJ1-6; 8 nucleotides match TRBD1. The CDR3 has 13 residues. Germline CDR1 ENHRY, CDR2 SYGVKD. J gave up 13 bases and V 8 bases, and 10 bases lay outside the gene matches. The CDR3 region is CAIYPGQGDPLHF. CDR3 DNA: TGTGCCATCTACCCTGGACAGGGAGACCCCCTCCACTTT.

V gene TRBV5-5 combines with J gene TRBJ2-1; D is uncertain. V was cut by 4 bases and J by 7 bases, with 18 bases left in between. The germline V gene encodes CDR1 SGHKS and CDR2 YYEKEE (reference sequence). There are 15 residues in the CDR3. The CDR3 reads CASSNEIPFGNEQFF. The CDR3 DNA reads as TGTGCCAGCAGCAACGAAATACCCTTCGGGAATGAGCAGTTCTTC.

This chain joins TRBV5-1 and TRBJ1-1, with 8 bases identical to TRBD1. CDR3 length equals 16 residues. Germline assignment: CDR1 SGHRS and CDR2 YFSETQ. V gave up 3 bases and J gave up 3 bases; unmatched junction bases: 10. The CDR3 sequence: CASSYSRTGLHTEAFF. CDR3 nucleotide sequence: TGCGCCAGCAGCTACTCCAGGACAGGGTTGCACACTGAAGCTTTCTTT.

The chain recombines TRBV5-4 with TRBJ1-6; 7 bases fit TRBD1. V trimming: 4 bases; J trimming: 5 bases; junction bases outside the gene matches: 6. Germline-derived CDR1 and CDR2 are SGHNT and YYREEE (reference sequence). The CDR3 consists of 15 residues. This chain's CDR3 is CASSNPTGDNSPLHF. The CDR3, as DNA: TGTGCCAGCAGCAACCCAACAGGGGATAATTCACCCCTCCACTTT.

The chain joins TRBV7-3 to TRBJ1-2; a weak D match, TRBD1 (5 bases). Germline CDR1 SGHTA, CDR2 FQGTGA. The CDR3 is 14 amino acids. V gave up 5 bases and J gave up 7 bases, with 17 bases separating them. CDR3 sequence reads: CASSPSGGGLGYTF. DNA of the CDR3: TGTGCCAGCAGCCCCTCGGGGGGGGGTCTTGGCTACACCTTC.

The rearrangement links TRBV25-1 to TRBJ1-6; 7 bases match TRBD1. The CDR3 is made up of 16 amino acids. The V segment lost 4 bases and the J segment 7 bases; nucleotides outside the gene matches: 10. CDR1 is MGHDK and CDR2 is SYGVNS in the germline V gene. CDR3 sequence reads: CASSGSRQGLNSPLHF. DNA of the CDR3: TGTGCCAGCAGTGGATCGCGACAGGGTTTAAATTCACCCCTCCACTTT.

This clone has a single count. This chain uses TRBV27 with TRBJ1-2; no reliable D call. The germline V gene encodes CDR1 MNHEY and CDR2 SMNVEV (reference sequence). The V gene lost 2 bases and the J gene lost 4 bases, with 8 bases spanning the gap. This CDR3 region has 13 residues. In DNA form, the CDR3 reads TGTGCCAGCAGTTTAGAGGGATTCTATGGCTACACCTTC. Translating gives CASSLEGFYGYTF.

This rearrangement joins TRBV7-6 to TRBJ2-7; tentative D call: TRBD1 (6 bases). Trimming took off 4 bases at V and 4 bases at J, with 14 bases between the two ends. There are 14 residues in the CDR3. The germline V gene has CDR1 SGHVS and CDR2 FNYEAQ. CDR3 residues: CASSSGYTGYEQYF. The CDR3 coding sequence is TGTGCCAGCAGCTCAGGCTATACAGGGTACGAGCAGTACTTC.

This clone was observed a handful of times. The J gene is TRBJ1-3, the V gene TRBV18; D gene ambiguous. The V gene lost 2 bases and the J gene lost 3 bases, with 8 bases spanning the gap. Germline CDR1 KGHSH, CDR2 LQKENI. The CDR3 contains 14 residues. Here the CDR3 reads CASSPETSGNTIYF. The CDR3 nucleotides read TGTGCCAGCTCACCAGAGACAAGTGGAAACACCATATATTTT.

The V gene is TRBV28, the J gene TRBJ1-1; 10 bases are shared with TRBD1. The CDR3 runs to 16 residues. In germline, CDR1 is MDHEN, CDR2 SYDVKM. J was trimmed by 0 bases and V by 5 bases; bases with no gene match: 6. The CDR3 region is CASSKWTGGLNTEAFF. In DNA form, the CDR3 reads TGTGCCAGCAGTAAGTGGACAGGGGGTTTGAACACTGAAGCTTTCTTT. Full variable domain (rest looked up from reference TRBV28 and TRBJ1-1): DVKVTQSSRYLVKRTGEKVFLECVQDMDHENMFWYRQDPGLGLRLIYFSYDVKMKEKGDIPEGYSVSREKKERFSLILESASTNQTSMYLCASSKWTGGLNTEAFFGQGTRLTVV.

This chain connects TRBV19 to TRBJ2-7, with D maybe TRBD1 (8 bases). Trimming took off 3 bases at V and 6 bases at J, with 18 bases between the two ends. The germline V gene has CDR1 LNHDA and CDR2 SQIVND (reference sequence). The CDR3 sequence is 15 residues long. CDR3 coding DNA: TGTGCCAGTAGTATGGCCCCCACAGGGGGGGTCGAGCAGTACTTC. Its protein product is CASSMAPTGGVEQYF.

The chain has TRBV2 and TRBJ1-3; no clear D. CDR3 length: 14 residues. The germline V gene encodes CDR1 SNHLY and CDR2 FYNNEI. The V and J ends lost 5 bases and 0 bases respectively, with 8 bases between them. The CDR3 nucleotides read TGTGCCAGCAGTCCCGGGAACTCTGGAAACACCATATATTTT. This encodes CASSPGNSGNTIYF.

The chain employs TRBV7-3 and TRBJ2-3; D might be TRBD2 (5 bases). Trimming left V 5 bases short and J 4 bases short, with 13 bases between. CDR1 and CDR2 (germline): SGHTA, FQGTGA. The CDR3 loop spans 14 amino acids. The CDR3 nucleotides read TGTGCCAGCAGCGCTACTAGTTTCCCAGATACGCAGTATTTT. As protein: CASSATSFPDTQYF.

The chain has TRBV11-2 and TRBJ2-5; 7 nucleotides line up with TRBD2. The CDR3 runs to 15 residues. Germline lookup yields CDR1 SGHAT and CDR2 FQNNGV. V shed 5 bases, J shed 0 bases, and the junction held 6 bases outside the gene matches. The CDR3 protein is CASSAAGRYQETQYF. In DNA form, the CDR3 reads TGTGCCAGCAGCGCAGCGGGAAGGTACCAAGAGACCCAGTACTTC. The complete variable domain, with remaining parts taken from reference TRBV11-2 and TRBJ2-5, reads EAGVAQSPRYKIIEKRQSVAFWCNPISGHATLYWYQQILGQGPKLLIQFQNNGVVDDSQLPKDRFSAERLKGVDSTLKIQPAKLEDSAVYLCASSAAGRYQETQYFGPGTRLLVL.

CDR3 sequence (DNA): TGTGCCAGCAGCGTAGTCGTCAGGGGGCGAAGCGGGGAGCTGTTTTTT. It yields the protein CASSVVVRGRSGELFF. The chain links TRBV9 to TRBJ2-2; 8 bases fit TRBD1. The CDR3 is 16 amino acids. J was trimmed by 7 bases and V by 0 bases; bases with no gene match: 8. Germline V gene data show CDR1 as SGDLS and CDR2 as YYNGEE.

J is TRBJ1-5 and V is TRBV7-2; 8 bases agree with TRBD1. The CDR3 loop spans 14 amino acids. V shed 5 bases, J shed 7 bases, and the junction held 7 bases outside the gene matches. Per germline, CDR1 SGHTA and CDR2 FQGNSA. CDR3 protein: CASSPGQGWQPQHF. For the CDR3, the DNA is TGTGCCAGCAGCCCCGGACAGGGTTGGCAGCCCCAGCATTTT. Together with reference TRBV7-2 and TRBJ1-5, the CDR3 gives the full variable domain: GAGVSQSPSNKVTEKGKDVELRCDPISGHTALYWYRQSLGQGLEFLIYFQGNSAPDKSGLPSDRFSAERTGGSVSTLTIQRTQQEDSAVYLCASSPGQGWQPQHFGDGTRLSIL.

The gene calls are TRBV19 and TRBJ2-3; 9 bases fit TRBD2. The CDR3 is 15 residues long. Per the germline V gene, CDR1 is LNHDA and CDR2 is SQIVND (reference sequence). With 6 bases clipped from V and 0 bases from J, the junction kept 4 bases outside the gene matches. Here the CDR3 DNA reads TGTGCCAGTAGGCCTAGCGGGGCTAGCACAGATACGCAGTATTTT. This sequence encodes CASRPSGASTDTQYF.

V usage is TRBV19 and J usage is TRBJ1-2; 8 positions agree with TRBD1. CDR1 and CDR2 (germline): LNHDA, SQIVND (reference sequence). V was clipped by 4 bases and J by 10 bases; unmatched bases: 8. The CDR3 sequence is 13 residues long. The CDR3 region has the DNA TGTGCCAGTAGTACCTCGGGACAGGTCTCCTACACCTTC. Residues: CASSTSGQVSYTF.

This chain uses TRBV3-1 (or the pseudogene TRBV3-2) with TRBJ2-2; 16 bases fit TRBD2. CDR3 length: 15 amino acids. V shed 10 bases and J 6 bases; nucleotides not matched to a gene: 5. Germline values: CDR1 LGHDT, CDR2 YNNKEL (reference sequence). CDR3 sequence reads: CATRGLAGGSGELFF. CDR3 nucleotide sequence: TGTGCCACCCGGGGACTAGCGGGGGGGTCCGGGGAGCTGTTTTTT.

The chain is built from TRBV5-6 and TRBJ2-1; D possibly corresponds to TRBD2 (5 bases). Germline V lookup: CDR1 SGHDT, CDR2 YYEEEE. Trimming took off 0 bases at V and 9 bases at J, with 16 bases between the two ends. There are 15 residues in the CDR3. CDR3 coding DNA: TGTGCCAGCAGCTTGGGACTAAGGGTTGGAGGTGAGCAGTTCTTC. Protein product: CASSLGLRVGGEQFF.

The rearrangement uses TRBV7-9 and TRBJ1-1, with D possibly being TRBD1 (5 bases). Trimming removed 5 bases at V and 8 bases at J, with 18 bases between. CDR1 SEHNR and CDR2 FQNEAQ come from the germline V gene (reference sequence). There are 14 residues in the CDR3. The CDR3 DNA sequence: TGTGCCAGCAGCCCCGGCGGCAGGGTACCAGAAGCTTTCTTT. Amino acids: CASSPGGRVPEAFF. Drawing the rest from reference TRBV7-9 and TRBJ1-1, the complete variable domain is DTGVSQNPRHKITKRGQNVTFRCDPISEHNRLYWYRQTLGQGPEFLTYFQNEAQLEKSRLLSDRFSAERPKGSFSTLEIQRTEQGDSAMYLCASSPGGRVPEAFFGQGTRLTVV.

The chain is built from TRBV6-1 and TRBJ2-3; 8 bases line up with TRBD1. The CDR3 sequence is 18 residues long. Germline V gene data show CDR1 as MNHNS and CDR2 as SASEGT. The trim removed 4 bases at V and 4 bases at J, leaving 16 bases unmatched. This CDR3 is CASSVEVGTGVNPDTQYF. CDR3 nucleotide sequence: TGTGCCAGCAGTGTGGAGGTTGGGACAGGAGTCAACCCAGATACGCAGTATTTT.

CDR3 amino acids: CASSFTGLGDTEAFF. The CDR3 coding sequence is TGTGCCAGCAGTTTCACAGGGTTAGGGGACACTGAAGCTTTCTTT. The chain combines TRBV6-6 with TRBJ1-1, with D tentatively TRBD1 (6 bases). The V end lost 4 bases, the J end lost 3 bases, and 15 bases lay between the germline ends. From germline, CDR1 is MNHNY and CDR2 SVGAGI (reference sequence). The CDR3 has 15 amino acids.

The rearrangement joins TRBV2 to TRBJ1-6; D unresolved. V lost 7 bases to trimming and J lost 0 bases, with 7 bases between them. The CDR3 runs 14 residues. Germline CDR1 SNHLY, CDR2 FYNNEI. The CDR3 loop is CASILSSYNSPLHF. DNA of the CDR3: TGTGCCAGCATACTGAGCTCCTATAATTCACCCCTCCACTTT. The full variable domain, with the rest looked up from reference TRBV2 and TRBJ1-6, is EPEVTQTPSHQVTQMGQEVILRCVPISNHLYFYWYRQILGQKVEFLVSFYNNEISEKSEIFDDQFSVERPDGSNFTLKIRSTKLEDSAMYFCASILSSYNSPLHFGNGTRLTVT.

The rearrangement uses TRBV7-8 and TRBJ1-4, with D perhaps TRBD1 (6 bases). The V and J ends lost 5 bases and 6 bases respectively, with 10 bases between them. CDR1 and CDR2 (germline): SGHVS, FQNEAQ. The CDR3 extends over 13 amino acids. CDR3 region: CASSRGADEKLFF. For the CDR3, the DNA is TGTGCCAGCAGCCGGGGGGCGGATGAAAAACTGTTTTTT.

The V and J genes are TRBV29-1 and TRBJ1-1, with D tentatively TRBD1 (5 bases). Trimming cost V 4 bases and J 6 bases, with 12 bases left between them. Germline V CDR1 and CDR2: SQVTM, ANQGSEA. The CDR3 contains 12 residues. The CDR3 nucleotides are TGCAGCGTTGGCCAGGGAGGAGCTGAAGCTTTCTTT. Translated, it gives CSVGQGGAEAFF.

The V call is TRBV6-2 or TRBV6-3, the J call TRBJ1-2; D is uncertain. In germline, CDR1 is MNHEY, CDR2 SVGEGT. Trimming pared 0 bases from V and 11 bases from J, leaving 10 bases between. The length of the CDR3 is 12 residues. The CDR3 DNA follows: TGTGCCAGCAGTTACTCTATCGGTGATTACACCTTC. Translation gives CASSYSIGDYTF.

The chain employs TRBV10-3 and TRBJ1-2; the D gene is possibly TRBD1 (6 bases). Between the trimmed V and J ends, which lost 9 bases and 3 bases, there was a span of 14 bases. The CDR3 runs 13 residues. Germline V lookup: CDR1 ENHRY, CDR2 SYGVKD. The CDR3 loop reads CAITREGDYGYTF. Here the CDR3 DNA reads TGTGCCATAACTCGGGAGGGGGACTATGGCTACACCTTC.

The CDR3 DNA is TGTGCCAGCAGCCAAGGGACAGGGAGCACTGAAGCTTTCTTT. Protein sequence: CASSQGTGSTEAFF. The chain is built from TRBV3-1 (or the pseudogene TRBV3-2) and TRBJ1-1; 8 bases fit TRBD1. The CDR3 runs 14 residues. Per germline, CDR1 LGHDT and CDR2 YNNKEL (reference sequence). V dropped 1 base and J dropped 4; count of bases not matched to a gene: 2.

The chain uses TRBV5-4 and TRBJ2-5, with D possibly being TRBD1 (6 bases). Germline-derived CDR1 and CDR2 are SGHNT and YYREEE (reference sequence). Trimming pared 1 base from V and 4 bases from J, leaving 8 bases between. This CDR3 contains 13 residues. Here the CDR3 DNA reads TGTGCCAGCAGCTTGTCAGGGGTAGAGACCCAGTACTTC. Translated: CASSLSGVETQYF.